Following are 19 T cell receptor beta chains from one sample sequenced in a study of T-cell memory formation after mild COVID-19. TCRdb re-derived calls from the 5' RACE reads in MiXCR, one entry per CDR3 protein. The sample has 450,000 or so distinct CDR3 sequences; around a quarter are singletons. The material sequenced was PBMCs or a T cell subset sorted from them (not recorded which). The receptors come from an adult woman who had mild COVID-19 (a few samples of this study predate the infection). Cell type and time point are not known.

The chain has TRBV12-3 or TRBV12-4 and TRBJ2-3, with 7 bases matching TRBD1. With 5 bases clipped from V and 4 bases from J, the junction kept 6 bases outside the gene matches. The CDR3 consists of 14 residues. CDR3 protein: CASSQDRSPDTQYF. Written as DNA, the CDR3 is TGTGCCAGCAGTCAGGACAGGTCCCCAGATACGCAGTATTTT.

In nucleotides, the CDR3 is TGTGCCAGCAGCTTAGATAGCGGGGGTGACGAGCAGTACTTC. This sequence encodes CASSLDSGGDEQYF. The chain has TRBV7-6 and TRBJ2-7; TRBD2 matches at 9 bases. Trimming took 1 base from V and 5 from J; bases not matched to a gene: 3. Germline V gives CDR1 SGHVS, CDR2 FNYEAQ. The CDR3 spans 14 residues.

The sample holds many counts of this clonotype. The chain uses TRBV13 and TRBJ2-1; the D gene is possibly TRBD2 (5 bases). This CDR3 is 20 amino acids long. Germline V gives CDR1 PRHDT, CDR2 FYEKMQ (reference sequence). Trimming left V 5 bases short and J 0 bases short, with 26 bases between. CDR3 protein: CASSRTGITFSESSYNEQFF. The CDR3 DNA follows: TGTGCCAGCAGCCGTACCGGGATTACATTTTCGGAGAGCTCCTACAATGAGCAGTTCTTC.

V usage is TRBV5-1 and J usage is TRBJ1-2, with D possibly being TRBD1 (5 bases). Germline CDR1 is SGHRS and CDR2 is YFSETQ. The CDR3 spans 15 residues. With 0 bases removed from V and 6 bases from J, the gap between germline ends came to 15 bases. Written as DNA, the CDR3 is TGCGCCAGCAGCTTGGACAGCCAGGGAGATGATGGCTACACCTTC. This codes for CASSLDSQGDDGYTF. The full variable domain, its missing parts supplied by reference TRBV5-1 and TRBJ1-2, is KAGVTQTPRYLIKTRGQQVTLSCSPISGHRSVSWYQQTPGQGLQFLFEYFSETQRNKGNFPGRFSGRQFSNSRSEMNVSTLELGDSALYLCASSLDSQGDDGYTFGSGTRLTVV.

The J gene is TRBJ1-1, the V gene TRBV7-9; D unclear. V was shortened by 3 bases and J by 6 bases, with 17 bases between the two germline ends. The CDR3 is 15 amino acids. Germline CDR1 SEHNR, CDR2 FQNEAQ (reference sequence). This CDR3 reads CASSFMGFKGPEAFF. For the CDR3, the DNA is TGTGCCAGCAGCTTTATGGGCTTTAAGGGCCCTGAAGCTTTCTTT.

The rearrangement uses TRBV3-1 and TRBJ1-1, with D possibly TRBD1 on 5 matching bases. Germline CDR1 is LGHDT and CDR2 is YNNKEL (reference sequence). This CDR3 region has 13 residues. V was pared by 1 base and J by 10 bases, with 13 bases between. The CDR3 nucleotides read TGTGCCAGCAGCCAAGGAGTAGGGGACGGAGCTTTCTTT. Translation gives CASSQGVGDGAFF.

The chain carries TRBV5-1 and TRBJ1-2, with D perhaps TRBD1 (5 bases). Trimming shortened V by 4 bases and J by 4 bases, and 20 bases separated the two germline ends. This CDR3 region has 16 residues. Germline CDR1 SGHRS, CDR2 YFSETQ. CDR3: CASSPAVGRGVYGYTF. Here the CDR3 DNA reads TGCGCCAGCAGCCCAGCGGTCGGGAGGGGCGTCTATGGCTACACCTTC. Variable domain in full (rest from reference TRBV5-1 and TRBJ1-2): KAGVTQTPRYLIKTRGQQVTLSCSPISGHRSVSWYQQTPGQGLQFLFEYFSETQRNKGNFPGRFSGRQFSNSRSEMNVSTLELGDSALYLCASSPAVGRGVYGYTFGSGTRLTVV.

CDR3 nucleotides: TGTGCCAGCAAAAGAGAACAGGGAAGGGTAAAGACCCAGTACTTC. It translates to CASKREQGRVKTQYF. The chain links TRBV6-5 to TRBJ2-5, with D possibly being TRBD1 (6 bases). Germline CDR1 and CDR2: MNHEY and SVGAGI. The V end lost 7 bases, the J end lost 6 bases, and 21 bases lay between the germline ends. There are 15 residues in the CDR3.

Ten or more counts support this clonotype. The genes are TRBV29-1 and TRBJ1-4; no clear D gene. V lost 2 bases and J 3 bases, leaving 7 bases between the germline ends. The length of the CDR3 is 13 residues. Looked up from germline, CDR1 is SQVTM and CDR2 is ANQGSEA. CDR3 DNA sequence: TGCAGCGTTGAATTACAGTCTAATGAAAAACTGTTTTTT. Translating gives CSVELQSNEKLFF. The full variable domain, its missing parts supplied by reference TRBV29-1 and TRBJ1-4, is SAVISQKPSRDICQRGTSLTIQCQVDSQVTMMFWYRQQPGQSLTLIATANQGSEATYESGFVIDKFPISRPNLTFSTLTVSNMSPEDSSIYLCSVELQSNEKLFFGSGTQLSVL.

This chain joins TRBV7-8 and TRBJ2-7, with 9 bases identical to TRBD2. V was pared by 1 base and J by 3 bases, with 10 bases of the junction left unmatched. The CDR3 has 17 residues. Per the germline V gene, CDR1 is SGHVS and CDR2 is FQNEAQ. The CDR3 protein is CASSLGGGGRAIYEQYF. DNA of the CDR3: TGTGCCAGCAGCTTAGGAGGGGGCGGGAGGGCCATCTACGAGCAGTACTTC.

V is TRBV24-1 and J is TRBJ2-1; the match to TRBD1 covers 7 bases. This CDR3 is 15 amino acids long. The junction had 11 bases not matched to a gene; V was cut back by 8 bases and J by 5 bases. Germline CDR1 KGHDR, CDR2 SFDVKD. CDR3 amino acids: CATNHRGGGHNEQFF. The CDR3 coding sequence is TGTGCCACCAACCACAGGGGCGGTGGACACAATGAGCAGTTCTTC.

This clonotype showed up just a few times. V is TRBV12-3 or TRBV12-4 and J is TRBJ2-7; D remains ambiguous. This CDR3 spans 14 amino acids. Between the trimmed V and J ends, which lost 5 bases and 3 bases, there was a span of 14 bases. The CDR3 DNA reads as TGTGCCAGCAGTCCCGATGAACGTGTCTACGAGCAGTACTTC. Protein product: CASSPDERVYEQYF.

This clonotype has a handful of counts. The chain combines TRBV6-2 or TRBV6-3 with TRBJ2-1; D perhaps matches TRBD2 (6 bases). Germline V gene sequence: CDR1 MNHEY, CDR2 SVGEGT. This CDR3 has 13 amino acids. V gave up 6 bases and J gave up 6 bases, with 12 bases separating them. The CDR3 spells CASSLSGVNEQFF. In DNA form, the CDR3 reads TGTGCCAGCAGCTTGTCGGGAGTCAATGAGCAGTTCTTC.

The chain employs TRBV7-8 and TRBJ1-2, with 7 bases lining up with TRBD1. Germline V lookup: CDR1 SGHVS, CDR2 FQNEAQ. The CDR3 has 14 residues. Trimming at V came to 5 bases and at J to 4 bases, leaving 7 bases not matched to a gene. In DNA form, the CDR3 reads TGTGCCAGCAGCCCTACGACAGGGAGCTATGGCTACACCTTC. The encoded protein is CASSPTTGSYGYTF.

This clonotype was found a few times. This chain links TRBV6-6 with TRBJ2-2, with 9 bases matching TRBD2. CDR1 and CDR2 (germline): MNHNY, SVGAGI (reference sequence). The CDR3 totals 15 residues. The V and J ends lost 2 bases and 6 bases, in that order; junction bases with no gene match: 4. For the CDR3, the DNA is TGTGCCAGCAGTTACAGTAGCGGGAGCCCCGGGGAGCTGTTTTTT. Residues: CASSYSSGSPGELFF.

This clonotype was seen more than once but under ten times. The chain joins TRBV21-1 to TRBJ1-5; TRBD1, as called in the table, went unchecked against the DNA. TRBV21-1 constitutes a pseudogene. There are 18 residues in the CDR3. CDR3 bases: TGTGCCAGCAGCAAAGAAGCGGGACAGGGAAGCGGCAATCAGCCCCAGCATTTT. Translated, it gives CASSKEAGQGSGNQPQHF.

The V gene is TRBV7-9, the J gene TRBJ2-1, with TRBD2 matching over 9 bases. CDR1 and CDR2 (germline): SEHNR, FQNEAQ (reference sequence). CDR3 length: 17 residues. The ends lost 5 bases at V and 8 bases at J; junction bases unmatched: 16. CDR3: CASSQRSDSGSGYEQFF. CDR3 bases: TGTGCCAGCAGCCAGAGGTCGGATAGCGGGAGTGGGTATGAGCAGTTCTTC.

The gene calls are TRBV6-5 and TRBJ1-4; 9 bases are shared with TRBD1. CDR1 MNHEY and CDR2 SVGAGI come from the germline V gene. V was clipped by 6 bases and J by 10 bases; unmatched bases: 6. This CDR3 comprises 13 residues. The CDR3 here is CASSPTTGGKLFF. The CDR3 nucleotides read TGTGCCAGCAGCCCCACGACAGGGGGAAAACTGTTTTTT.

This clonotype showed up just a few times. CDR3 nucleotide sequence: TGTGCCAGCAGCCTTGGCCGGACGGGAGAACTTAACGAGCAGTACTTC. This encodes CASSLGRTGELNEQYF. The rearrangement uses TRBV7-9 and TRBJ2-7, with a tentative D call TRBD2 (6 bases). CDR1 and CDR2 from the germline V gene are SEHNR and FQNEAQ (reference sequence). The CDR3 totals 16 residues. V gave up 5 bases and J gave up 5 bases, with 22 bases separating them.